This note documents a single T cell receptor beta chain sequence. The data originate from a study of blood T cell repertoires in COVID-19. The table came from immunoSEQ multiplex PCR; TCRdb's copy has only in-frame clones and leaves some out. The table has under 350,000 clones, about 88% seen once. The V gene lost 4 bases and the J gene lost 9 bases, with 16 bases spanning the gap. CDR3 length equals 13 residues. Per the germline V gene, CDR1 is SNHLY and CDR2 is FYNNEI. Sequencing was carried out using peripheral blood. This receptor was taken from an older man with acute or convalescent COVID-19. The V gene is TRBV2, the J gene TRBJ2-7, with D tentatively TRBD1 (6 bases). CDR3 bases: TGTGCCAGCAGTGTCCTCAGGGGTGAGGTGCAGTACTTC. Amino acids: CASSVLRGEVQYF.